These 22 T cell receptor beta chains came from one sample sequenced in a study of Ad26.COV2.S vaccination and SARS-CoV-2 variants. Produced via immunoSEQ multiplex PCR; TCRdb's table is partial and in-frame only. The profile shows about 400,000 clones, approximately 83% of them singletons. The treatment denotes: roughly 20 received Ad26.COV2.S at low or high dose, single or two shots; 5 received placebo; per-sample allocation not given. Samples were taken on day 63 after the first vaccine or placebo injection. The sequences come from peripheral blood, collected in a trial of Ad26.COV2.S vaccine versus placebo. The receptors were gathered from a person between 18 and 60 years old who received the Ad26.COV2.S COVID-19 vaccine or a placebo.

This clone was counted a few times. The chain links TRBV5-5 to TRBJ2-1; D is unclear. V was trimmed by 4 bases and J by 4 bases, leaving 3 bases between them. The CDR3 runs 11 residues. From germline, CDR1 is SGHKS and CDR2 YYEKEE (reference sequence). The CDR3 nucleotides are TGTGCCAGCAGCATATACAATGAGCAGTTCTTC. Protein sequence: CASSIYNEQFF.

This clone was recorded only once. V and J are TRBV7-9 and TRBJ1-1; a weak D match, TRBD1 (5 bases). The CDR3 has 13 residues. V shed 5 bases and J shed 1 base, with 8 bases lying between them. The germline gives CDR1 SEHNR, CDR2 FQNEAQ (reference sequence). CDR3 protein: CASSIQGNTEAFF. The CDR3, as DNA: TGTGCCAGCAGCATTCAGGGGAACACTGAAGCTTTCTTT. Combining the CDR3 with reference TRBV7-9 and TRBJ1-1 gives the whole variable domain DTGVSQNPRHKITKRGQNVTFRCDPISEHNRLYWYRQTLGQGPEFLTYFQNEAQLEKSRLLSDRFSAERPKGSFSTLEIQRTEQGDSAMYLCASSIQGNTEAFFGQGTRLTVV.

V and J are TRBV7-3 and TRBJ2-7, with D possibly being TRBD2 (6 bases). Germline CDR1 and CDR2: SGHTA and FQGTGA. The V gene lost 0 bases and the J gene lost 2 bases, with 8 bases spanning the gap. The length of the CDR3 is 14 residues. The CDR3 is CASSLTGGTYEQYF. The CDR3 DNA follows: TGTGCCAGCAGCTTAACTGGAGGGACCTACGAGCAGTACTTC.

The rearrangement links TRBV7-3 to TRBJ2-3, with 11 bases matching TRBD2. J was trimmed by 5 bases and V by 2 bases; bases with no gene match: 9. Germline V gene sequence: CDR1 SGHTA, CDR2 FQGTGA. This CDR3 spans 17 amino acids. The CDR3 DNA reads TGTGCCAGCAGCTTAGGACTAGCGGGCAGGTCGAGAGATACGCAGTATTTT. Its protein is CASSLGLAGRSRDTQYF.

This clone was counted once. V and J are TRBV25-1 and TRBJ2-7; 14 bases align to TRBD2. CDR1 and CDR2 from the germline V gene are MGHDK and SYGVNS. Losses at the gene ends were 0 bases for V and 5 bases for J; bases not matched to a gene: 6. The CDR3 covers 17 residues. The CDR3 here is CASSEYTGGLAGDEQYF. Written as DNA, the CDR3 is TGTGCCAGCAGTGAATATACTGGGGGACTAGCGGGAGACGAGCAGTACTTC.

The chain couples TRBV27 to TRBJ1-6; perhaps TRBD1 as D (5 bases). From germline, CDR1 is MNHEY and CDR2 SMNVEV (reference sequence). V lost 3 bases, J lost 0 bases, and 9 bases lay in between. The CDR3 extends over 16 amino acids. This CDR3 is CASSFARGSYNSPLHF. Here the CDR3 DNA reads TGTGCCAGCAGTTTTGCTAGGGGCTCCTATAATTCACCCCTCCACTTT.

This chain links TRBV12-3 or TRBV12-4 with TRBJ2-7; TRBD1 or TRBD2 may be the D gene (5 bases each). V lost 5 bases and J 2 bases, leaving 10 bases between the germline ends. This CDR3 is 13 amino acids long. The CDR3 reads CASSGDGTYEQYF. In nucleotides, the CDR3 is TGTGCCAGCAGTGGGGACGGAACCTACGAGCAGTACTTC.

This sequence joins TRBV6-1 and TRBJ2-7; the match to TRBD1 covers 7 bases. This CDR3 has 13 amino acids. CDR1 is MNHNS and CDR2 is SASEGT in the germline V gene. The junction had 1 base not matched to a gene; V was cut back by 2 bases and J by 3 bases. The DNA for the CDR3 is TGTGCCAGCAGTGAAAACAGGGGCTACGAGCAGTACTTC. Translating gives CASSENRGYEQYF.

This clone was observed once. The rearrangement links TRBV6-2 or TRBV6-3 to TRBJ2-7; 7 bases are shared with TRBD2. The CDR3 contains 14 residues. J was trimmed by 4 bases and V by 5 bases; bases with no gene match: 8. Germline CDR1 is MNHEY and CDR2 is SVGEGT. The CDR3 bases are TGTGCCAGCAGTGCGGCGGGGGAGACTTACGAGCAGTACTTC. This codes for CASSAAGETYEQYF.

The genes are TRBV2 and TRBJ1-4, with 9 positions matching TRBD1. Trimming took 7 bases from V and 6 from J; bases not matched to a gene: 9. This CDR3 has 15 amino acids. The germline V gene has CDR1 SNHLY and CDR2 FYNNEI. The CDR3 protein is CASKIQGARDEKLFF. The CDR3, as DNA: TGTGCCAGCAAGATACAGGGGGCGCGGGATGAAAAACTGTTTTTT.

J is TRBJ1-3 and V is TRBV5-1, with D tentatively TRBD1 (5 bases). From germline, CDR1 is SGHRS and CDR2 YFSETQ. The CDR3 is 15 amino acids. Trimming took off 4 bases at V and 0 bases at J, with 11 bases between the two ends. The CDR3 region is CASSMDTNSGNTIYF. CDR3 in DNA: TGCGCCAGCAGCATGGACACTAACTCTGGAAACACCATATATTTT. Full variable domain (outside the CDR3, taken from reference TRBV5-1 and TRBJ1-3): KAGVTQTPRYLIKTRGQQVTLSCSPISGHRSVSWYQQTPGQGLQFLFEYFSETQRNKGNFPGRFSGRQFSNSRSEMNVSTLELGDSALYLCASSMDTNSGNTIYFGEGSWLTVV.

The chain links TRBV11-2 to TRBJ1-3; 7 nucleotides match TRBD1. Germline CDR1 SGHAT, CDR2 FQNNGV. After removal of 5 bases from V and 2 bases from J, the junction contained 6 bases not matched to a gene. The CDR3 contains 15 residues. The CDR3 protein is CASSTQGTPGNTIYF. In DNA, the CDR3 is TGTGCCAGCAGCACACAGGGGACTCCTGGAAACACCATATATTTT.

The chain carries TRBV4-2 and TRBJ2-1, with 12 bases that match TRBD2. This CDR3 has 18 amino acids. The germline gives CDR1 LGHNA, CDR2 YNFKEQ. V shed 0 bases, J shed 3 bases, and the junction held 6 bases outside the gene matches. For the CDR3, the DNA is TGTGCCAGCAGCCAAGATCTTGGACTAGCGGGGAGCTACAATGAGCAGTTCTTC. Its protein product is CASSQDLGLAGSYNEQFF.

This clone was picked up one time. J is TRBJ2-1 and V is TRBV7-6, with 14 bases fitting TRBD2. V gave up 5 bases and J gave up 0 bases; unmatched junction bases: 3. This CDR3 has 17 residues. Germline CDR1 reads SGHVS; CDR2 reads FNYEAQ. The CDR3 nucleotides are TGTGCCAGCAGCCGGACTAGCGGGGGGAGCTCCTACAATGAGCAGTTCTTC. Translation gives CASSRTSGGSSYNEQFF.

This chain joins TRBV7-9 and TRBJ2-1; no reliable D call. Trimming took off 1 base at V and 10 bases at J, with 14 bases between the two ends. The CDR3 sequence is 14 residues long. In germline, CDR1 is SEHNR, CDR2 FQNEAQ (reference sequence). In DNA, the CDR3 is TGTGCCAGCAGCTTAGTAGCTGGGGTTGGGGAGCAGTTCTTC. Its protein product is CASSLVAGVGEQFF.

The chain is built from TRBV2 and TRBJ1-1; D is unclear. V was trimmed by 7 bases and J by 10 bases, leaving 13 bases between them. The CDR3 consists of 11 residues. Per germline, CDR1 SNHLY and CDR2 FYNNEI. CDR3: CASTYLEGAFF. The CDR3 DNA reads TGTGCCAGCACCTACCTAGAGGGAGCTTTCTTT.

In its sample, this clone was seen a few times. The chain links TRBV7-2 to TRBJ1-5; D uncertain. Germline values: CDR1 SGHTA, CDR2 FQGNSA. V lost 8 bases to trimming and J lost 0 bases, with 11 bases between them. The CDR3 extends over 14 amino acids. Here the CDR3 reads CASAAQFSNQPQHF. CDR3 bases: TGTGCCAGCGCTGCTCAGTTTAGCAATCAGCCCCAGCATTTT.

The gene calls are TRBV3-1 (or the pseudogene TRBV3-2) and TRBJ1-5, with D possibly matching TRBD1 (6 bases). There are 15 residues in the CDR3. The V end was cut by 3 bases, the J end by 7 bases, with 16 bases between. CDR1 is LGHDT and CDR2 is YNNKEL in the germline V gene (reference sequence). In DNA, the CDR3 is TGTGCCAGCAGCCATCAACAGGGAGAAGGACAGCCCCAGCATTTT. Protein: CASSHQQGEGQPQHF.

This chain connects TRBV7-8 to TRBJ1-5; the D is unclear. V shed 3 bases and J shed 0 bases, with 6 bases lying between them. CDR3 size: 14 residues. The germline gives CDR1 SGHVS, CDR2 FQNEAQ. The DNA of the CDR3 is TGTGCCAGCAGCTTCGGGGATAGCAATCAGCCCCAGCATTTT. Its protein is CASSFGDSNQPQHF.

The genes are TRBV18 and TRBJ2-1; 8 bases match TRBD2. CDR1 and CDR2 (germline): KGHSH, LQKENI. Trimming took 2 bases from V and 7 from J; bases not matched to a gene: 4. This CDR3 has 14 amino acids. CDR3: CASSPNGGANEQFF. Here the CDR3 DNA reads TGTGCCAGCTCACCAAACGGGGGGGCTAATGAGCAGTTCTTC.

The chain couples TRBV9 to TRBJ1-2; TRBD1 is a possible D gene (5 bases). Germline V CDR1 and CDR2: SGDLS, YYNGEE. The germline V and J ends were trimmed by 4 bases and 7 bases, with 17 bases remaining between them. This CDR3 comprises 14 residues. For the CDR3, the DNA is TGTGCCAGCAGCATCCGGGGGGACGTGAGTGGCTACACCTTC. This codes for CASSIRGDVSGYTF.

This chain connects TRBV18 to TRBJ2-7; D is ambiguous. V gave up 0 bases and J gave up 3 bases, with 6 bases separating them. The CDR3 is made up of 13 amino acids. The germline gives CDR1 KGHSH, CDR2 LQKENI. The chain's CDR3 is CASSPPGDYEQYF. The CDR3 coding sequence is TGTGCCAGCTCACCACCCGGTGACTACGAGCAGTACTTC.